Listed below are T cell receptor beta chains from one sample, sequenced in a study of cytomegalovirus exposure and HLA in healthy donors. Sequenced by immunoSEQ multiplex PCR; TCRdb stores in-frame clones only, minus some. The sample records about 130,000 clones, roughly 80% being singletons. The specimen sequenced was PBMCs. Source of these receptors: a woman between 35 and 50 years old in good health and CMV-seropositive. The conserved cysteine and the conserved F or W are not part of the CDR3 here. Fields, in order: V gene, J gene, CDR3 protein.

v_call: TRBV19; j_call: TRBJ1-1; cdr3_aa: ASRVGQVNRVNTEAF
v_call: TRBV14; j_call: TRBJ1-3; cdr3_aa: ASSRYYSSGNTIY
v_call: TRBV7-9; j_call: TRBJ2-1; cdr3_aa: AAEEESSYNEQF
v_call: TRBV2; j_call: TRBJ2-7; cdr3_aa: ASLAGAVYEQY
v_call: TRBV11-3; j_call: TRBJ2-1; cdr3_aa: ASSLVSGLSYNEQF
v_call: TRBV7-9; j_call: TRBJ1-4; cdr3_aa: ASSLWVEGQGREKLF
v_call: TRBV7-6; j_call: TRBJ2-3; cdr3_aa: ASSPSSGRTDTQY
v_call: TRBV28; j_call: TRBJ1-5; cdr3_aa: ASSFLGPFQGNRNQPQH
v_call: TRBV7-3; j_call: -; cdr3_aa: ASSLTGTGNYEQY
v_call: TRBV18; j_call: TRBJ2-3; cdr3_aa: ASSVLSGISTDTQY
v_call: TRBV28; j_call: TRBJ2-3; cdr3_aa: ASSLPSSGVSTDTQY
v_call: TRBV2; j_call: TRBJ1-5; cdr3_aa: ASSAGTASNQPQH
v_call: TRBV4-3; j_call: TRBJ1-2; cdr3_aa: ASSQVRTDYGYT
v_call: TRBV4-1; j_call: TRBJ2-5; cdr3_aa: ASSHVGERYGETQY
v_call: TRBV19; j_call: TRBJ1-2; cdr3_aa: ASSDQGTVNYGYT
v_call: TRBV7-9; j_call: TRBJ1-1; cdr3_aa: ASSSVRGLRTEAF
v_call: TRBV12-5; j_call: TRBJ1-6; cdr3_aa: ASGRQGANSPLH
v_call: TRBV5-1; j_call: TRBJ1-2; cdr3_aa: ASSADRGWASGYT
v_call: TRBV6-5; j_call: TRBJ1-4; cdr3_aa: ASSPEGTGSEKLF
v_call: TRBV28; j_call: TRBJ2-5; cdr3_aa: ASSIQGGETQY
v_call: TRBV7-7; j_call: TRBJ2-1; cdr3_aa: ASSPEQGASYNEQF
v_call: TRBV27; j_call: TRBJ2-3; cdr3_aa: ASSPTAQDTQY
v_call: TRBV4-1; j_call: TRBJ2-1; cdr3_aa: ASSQDRNYNEQF
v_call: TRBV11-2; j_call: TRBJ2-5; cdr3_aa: ASSLAETSRQETQY
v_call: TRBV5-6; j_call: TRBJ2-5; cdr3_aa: ASSWGQYQETQY
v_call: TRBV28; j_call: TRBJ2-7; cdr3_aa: ASSFQAGTYEQY
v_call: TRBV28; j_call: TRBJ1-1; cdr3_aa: ASSLIRNTEAF
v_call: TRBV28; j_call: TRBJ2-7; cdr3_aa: ASSRQGFSYEQY
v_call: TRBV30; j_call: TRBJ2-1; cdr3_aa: AWSVTSGPFDEQF